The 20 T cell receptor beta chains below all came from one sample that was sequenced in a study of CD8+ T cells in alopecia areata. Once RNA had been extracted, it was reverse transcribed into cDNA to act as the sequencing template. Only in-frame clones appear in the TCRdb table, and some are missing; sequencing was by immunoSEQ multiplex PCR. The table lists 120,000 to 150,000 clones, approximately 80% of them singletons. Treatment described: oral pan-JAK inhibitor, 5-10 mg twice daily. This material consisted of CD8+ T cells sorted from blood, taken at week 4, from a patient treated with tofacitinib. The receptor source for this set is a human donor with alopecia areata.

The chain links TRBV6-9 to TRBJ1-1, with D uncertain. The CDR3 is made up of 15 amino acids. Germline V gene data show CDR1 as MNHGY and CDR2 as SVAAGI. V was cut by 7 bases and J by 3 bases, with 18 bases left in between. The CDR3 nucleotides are TGTGCCAGCACTCTCCCCCCTTTGCACGACACTGAAGCTTTCTTT. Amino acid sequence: CASTLPPLHDTEAFF.

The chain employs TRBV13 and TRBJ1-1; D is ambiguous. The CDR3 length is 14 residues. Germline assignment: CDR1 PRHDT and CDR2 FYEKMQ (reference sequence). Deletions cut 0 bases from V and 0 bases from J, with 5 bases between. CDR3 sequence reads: CASSLGPLNTEAFF. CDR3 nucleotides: TGTGCCAGCAGCTTAGGCCCTCTGAACACTGAAGCTTTCTTT.

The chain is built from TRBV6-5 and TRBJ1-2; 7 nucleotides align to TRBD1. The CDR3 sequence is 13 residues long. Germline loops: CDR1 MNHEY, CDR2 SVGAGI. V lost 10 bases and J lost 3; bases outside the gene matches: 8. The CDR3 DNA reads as TGTGCCACCCTAAGGGGGCCTTACTATGGCTACACCTTC. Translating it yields CATLRGPYYGYTF.

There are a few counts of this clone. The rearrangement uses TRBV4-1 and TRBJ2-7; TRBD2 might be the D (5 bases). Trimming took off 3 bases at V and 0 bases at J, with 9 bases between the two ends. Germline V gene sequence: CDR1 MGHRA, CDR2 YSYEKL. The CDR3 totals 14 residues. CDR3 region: CASSQTIDSYEQYF. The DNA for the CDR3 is TGCGCCAGCAGCCAGACTATCGACTCCTACGAGCAGTACTTC.

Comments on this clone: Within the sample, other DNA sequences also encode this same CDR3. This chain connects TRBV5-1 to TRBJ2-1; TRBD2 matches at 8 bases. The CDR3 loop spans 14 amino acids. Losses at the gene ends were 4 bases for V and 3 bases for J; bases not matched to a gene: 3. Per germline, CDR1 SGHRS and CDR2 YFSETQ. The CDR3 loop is CASSPSGGYNEQFF. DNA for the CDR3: TGCGCCAGCAGCCCCAGCGGGGGCTACAATGAGCAGTTCTTC.

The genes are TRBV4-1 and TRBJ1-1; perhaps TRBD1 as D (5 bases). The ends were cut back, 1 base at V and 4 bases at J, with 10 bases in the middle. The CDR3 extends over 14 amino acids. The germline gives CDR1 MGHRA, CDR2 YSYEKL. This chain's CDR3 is CASSQGGGATEAFF. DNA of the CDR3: TGCGCCAGCAGCCAAGGGGGGGGTGCCACTGAAGCTTTCTTT.

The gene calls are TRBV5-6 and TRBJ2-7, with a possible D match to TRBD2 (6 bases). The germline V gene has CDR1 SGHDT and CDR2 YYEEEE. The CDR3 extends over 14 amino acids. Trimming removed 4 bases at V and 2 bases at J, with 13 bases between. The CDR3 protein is CASSAGTSAYEQYF. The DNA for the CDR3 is TGTGCCAGCAGCGCCGGGACTTCGGCCTACGAGCAGTACTTC.

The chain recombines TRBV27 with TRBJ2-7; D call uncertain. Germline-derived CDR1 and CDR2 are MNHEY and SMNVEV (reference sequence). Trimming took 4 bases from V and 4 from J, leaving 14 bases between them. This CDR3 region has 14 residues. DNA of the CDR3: TGTGCCAGCAGTTCAAACACCCGCGGTTACGAGCAGTACTTC. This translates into CASSSNTRGYEQYF.

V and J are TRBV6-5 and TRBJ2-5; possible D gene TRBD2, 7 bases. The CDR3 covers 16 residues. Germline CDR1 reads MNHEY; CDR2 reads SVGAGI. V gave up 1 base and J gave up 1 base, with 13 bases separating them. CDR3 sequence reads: CASSYLGGDPQETQYF. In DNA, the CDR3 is TGTGCCAGCAGTTACTTAGGGGGGGACCCCCAAGAGACCCAGTACTTC.

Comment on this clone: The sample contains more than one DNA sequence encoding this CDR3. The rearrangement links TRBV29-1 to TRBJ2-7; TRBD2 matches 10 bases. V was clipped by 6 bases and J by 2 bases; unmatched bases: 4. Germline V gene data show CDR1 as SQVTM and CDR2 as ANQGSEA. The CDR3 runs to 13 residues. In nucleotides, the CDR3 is TGCAGCGTGCGAACTAGCGGGACCTACGAGCAGTACTTC. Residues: CSVRTSGTYEQYF.

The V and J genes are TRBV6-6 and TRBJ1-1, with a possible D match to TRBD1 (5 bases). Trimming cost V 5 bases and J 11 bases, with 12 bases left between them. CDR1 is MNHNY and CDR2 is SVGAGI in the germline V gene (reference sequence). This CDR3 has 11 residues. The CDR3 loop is CASSPGREAFF. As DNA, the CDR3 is TGTGCCAGCAGTCCGGGACGCGAGGCTTTCTTT.

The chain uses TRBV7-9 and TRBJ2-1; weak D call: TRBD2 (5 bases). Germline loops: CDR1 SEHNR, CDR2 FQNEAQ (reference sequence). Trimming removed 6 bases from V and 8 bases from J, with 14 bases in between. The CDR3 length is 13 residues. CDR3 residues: CASSQTMVDEQFF. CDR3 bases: TGTGCCAGCAGTCAGACTATGGTGGATGAGCAGTTCTTC. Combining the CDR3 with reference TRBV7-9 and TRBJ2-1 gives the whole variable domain DTGVSQNPRHKITKRGQNVTFRCDPISEHNRLYWYRQTLGQGPEFLTYFQNEAQLEKSRLLSDRFSAERPKGSFSTLEIQRTEQGDSAMYLCASSQTMVDEQFFGPGTRLTVL.

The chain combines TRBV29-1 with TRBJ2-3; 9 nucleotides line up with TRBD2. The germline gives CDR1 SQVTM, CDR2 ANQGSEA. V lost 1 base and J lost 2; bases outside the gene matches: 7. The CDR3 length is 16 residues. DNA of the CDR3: TGCAGCGTTGAAGGGCTAGCGGGGCCTCACACAGATACGCAGTATTTT. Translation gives CSVEGLAGPHTDTQYF.

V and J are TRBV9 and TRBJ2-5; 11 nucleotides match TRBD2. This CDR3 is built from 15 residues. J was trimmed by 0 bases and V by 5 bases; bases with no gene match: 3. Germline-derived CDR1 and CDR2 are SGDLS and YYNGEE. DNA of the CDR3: TGTGCCAGCAGTAGACTAGCGGGGTACCAAGAGACCCAGTACTTC. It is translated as CASSRLAGYQETQYF.

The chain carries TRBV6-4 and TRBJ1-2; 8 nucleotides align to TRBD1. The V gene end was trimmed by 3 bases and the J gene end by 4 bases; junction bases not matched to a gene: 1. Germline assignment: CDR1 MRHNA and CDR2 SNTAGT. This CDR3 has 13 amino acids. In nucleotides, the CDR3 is TGTGCCAGCAGTGATACAGGGGGCTATGGCTACACCTTC. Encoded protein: CASSDTGGYGYTF.

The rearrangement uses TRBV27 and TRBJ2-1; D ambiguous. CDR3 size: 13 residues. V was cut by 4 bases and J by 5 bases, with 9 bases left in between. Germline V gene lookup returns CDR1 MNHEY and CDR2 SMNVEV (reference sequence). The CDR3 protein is CASSSGLNNEQFF. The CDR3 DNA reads TGTGCCAGCAGTTCTGGGTTAAACAATGAGCAGTTCTTC.

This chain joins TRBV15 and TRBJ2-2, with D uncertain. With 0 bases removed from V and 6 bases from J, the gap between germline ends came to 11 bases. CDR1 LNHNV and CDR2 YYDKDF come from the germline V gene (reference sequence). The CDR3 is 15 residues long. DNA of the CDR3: TGTGCCACCAGCAGAGACGACTCCTCTTCCGGGGAGCTGTTTTTT. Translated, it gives CATSRDDSSSGELFF.

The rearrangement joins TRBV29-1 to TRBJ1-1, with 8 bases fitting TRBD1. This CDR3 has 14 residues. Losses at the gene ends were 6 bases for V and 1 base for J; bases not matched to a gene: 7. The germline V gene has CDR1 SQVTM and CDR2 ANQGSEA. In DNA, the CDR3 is TGCAGCGTCCTCAGGGGGCGTAGGAACACTGAAGCTTTCTTT. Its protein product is CSVLRGRRNTEAFF.

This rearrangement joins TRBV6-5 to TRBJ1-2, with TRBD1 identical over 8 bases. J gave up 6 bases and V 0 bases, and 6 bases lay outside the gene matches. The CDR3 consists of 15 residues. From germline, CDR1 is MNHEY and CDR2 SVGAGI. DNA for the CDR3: TGTGCCAGCAGTTACTCATTAACAGGGGGTGATGGCTACACCTTC. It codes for CASSYSLTGGDGYTF.

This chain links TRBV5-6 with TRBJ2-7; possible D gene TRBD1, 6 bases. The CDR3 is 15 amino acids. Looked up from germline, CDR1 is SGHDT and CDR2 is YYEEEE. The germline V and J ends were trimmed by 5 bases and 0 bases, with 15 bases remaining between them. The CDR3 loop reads CASSSLGAFSYEQYF. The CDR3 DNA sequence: TGTGCCAGCAGTTCCTTGGGGGCCTTCTCCTACGAGCAGTACTTC.